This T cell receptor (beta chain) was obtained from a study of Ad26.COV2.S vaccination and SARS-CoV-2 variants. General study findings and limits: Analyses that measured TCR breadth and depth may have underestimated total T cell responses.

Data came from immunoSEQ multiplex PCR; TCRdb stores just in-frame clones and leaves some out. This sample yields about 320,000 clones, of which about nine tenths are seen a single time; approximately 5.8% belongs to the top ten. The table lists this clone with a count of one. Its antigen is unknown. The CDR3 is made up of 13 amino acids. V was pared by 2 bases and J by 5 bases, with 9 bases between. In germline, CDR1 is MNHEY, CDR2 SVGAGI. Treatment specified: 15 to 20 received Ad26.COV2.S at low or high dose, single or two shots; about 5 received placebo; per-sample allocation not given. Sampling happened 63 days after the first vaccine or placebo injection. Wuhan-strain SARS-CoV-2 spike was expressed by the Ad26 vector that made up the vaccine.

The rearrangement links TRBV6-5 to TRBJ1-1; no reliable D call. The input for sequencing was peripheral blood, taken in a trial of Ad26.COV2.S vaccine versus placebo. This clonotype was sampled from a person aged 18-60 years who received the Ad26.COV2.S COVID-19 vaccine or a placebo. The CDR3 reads CASSYGVWTEAFF. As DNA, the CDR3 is TGTGCCAGCAGTTACGGGGTTTGGACTGAAGCTTTCTTT.